This T cell receptor (beta chain) was obtained from a study of blood T cell repertoires in COVID-19. Study members were between 18 and 89 years old and lived in some 26 US regions. In the authors' methods: Estimates of nucleated cell counts were drawn from the amplification of reference gene primers. Only in-frame clones appear in the TCRdb table, and some are missing; sequencing was by immunoSEQ multiplex PCR. V and J calls and clone size are those listed in that table; D and trimming were worked out from the DNA. The sample consists of approximately 400,000 clones, about 89% of them appearing once. Germline loops: CDR1 SGDLS, CDR2 YYNGEE. V was pared by 2 bases and J by 0 bases, with 3 bases between. The CDR3 is 14 residues long.

The sequence was obtained from a man aged 25 to 45 who had recovered from COVID-19. V usage is TRBV9 and J usage is TRBJ2-6, with D hard to call. The sequenced sample consisted of PBMCs or T cells enriched from blood (not recorded which). The CDR3 sequence: CASSVGSGANVLTF. For the CDR3, the DNA is TGTGCCAGCAGCGTCGGCTCTGGGGCCAACGTCCTGACTTTC. Using reference TRBV9 and TRBJ2-6 for the parts outside the CDR3, the full variable domain is DSGVTQTPKHLITATGQRVTLRCSPRSGDLSVYWYQQSLDQGLQFLIQYYNGEERAKGNILERFSAQQFPDLHSELNLSSLELGDSALYFCASSVGSGANVLTFGAGSRLTVL.